The rows below give T cell receptor beta chains drawn from one sample of a study of blood T cell repertoires in COVID-19. Some clones are missing from TCRdb's copy, which holds only in-frame ones; the method was immunoSEQ multiplex PCR. This table has about 190,000 clones, around 80% appearing once. Specimen: peripheral blood. These receptors originate from a man younger than 40 with active or convalescent COVID-19. CDR3s include the opening cysteine and the closing phenylalanine or tryptophan. A D gene is named only where the DNA matches it firmly. Part of the rows lack a size; the others show once, few, many or a class for expanded clones.

- | TRBJ2-6 | TRBV29-1 | 14 | - | CSVDGPSGANVLTF | TGCAGCGTTGATGGGCCCTCTGGGGCCAACGTCCTGACTTTC
TRBD1 | TRBJ2-1 | TRBV11-2 | 17 | - | CASSLVPTGGSYNEQFF | TGTGCCAGCAGCTTAGTTCCAACAGGGGGCTCGTACAATGAGCAGTTCTTC
- | TRBJ2-3 | TRBV7-9 | 14 | - | CASSLAGVTDTQYF | TGTGCCAGCAGCTTGGCCGGAGTCACAGATACGCAGTATTTT
TRBD1 | TRBJ2-5 | TRBV4-1 | 15 | - | CASSQVHRGQETQYF | TGCGCCAGCAGCCAAGTTCACAGGGGGCAAGAGACCCAGTACTTC
- | TRBJ1-1 | TRBV6-6 | 14 | - | CASIQQGVSTEAFF | TGTGCCAGCATACAGCAGGGCGTGAGCACTGAAGCTTTCTTT
- | TRBJ2-7 | TRBV7-9 | 12 | - | CASSLRSYEQYF | TGTGCCAGCAGCCTTCGCTCCTACGAGCAGTACTTC
TRBD1 | TRBJ1-6 | TRBV7-8 | 17 | once | CASSLDFGTGAHSPLHF | TGTGCCAGCAGCTTAGATTTCGGGACAGGGGCTCATTCACCCCTCCACTTT
TRBD1 | TRBJ1-6 | TRBV27 | 14 | - | CASSSTGGDSPLHF | TGTGCCAGCAGTTCGACAGGGGGCGATTCACCCCTCCACTTT
TRBD2 | TRBJ2-7 | TRBV15 | 14 | - | CATSGGTSIHEQYF | TGTGCCACCAGCGGCGGGACTAGTATCCACGAGCAGTACTTC
TRBD2 | TRBJ2-3 | TRBV9 | 17 | - | CASSVASSAGGTDTQYF | TGTGCCAGCAGCGTAGCTAGTTCCGCGGGGGGCACAGATACGCAGTATTTT
- | TRBJ2-2 | TRBV27 | 13 | - | CASRTFHTGELFF | TGTGCCAGCAGGACTTTCCACACCGGGGAGCTGTTTTTT
- | TRBJ1-2 | TRBV7-2 | 14 | - | CASSPYRANYGYTF | TGTGCCAGCAGCCCGTACAGGGCTAACTATGGCTACACCTTC
TRBD1 | TRBJ2-1 | TRBV7-3 | 15 | few | CASSLGTGSSVEQFF | TGTGCCAGCAGCTTAGGGACAGGGAGTAGTGTTGAGCAGTTCTTC
- | TRBJ1-2 | TRBV27 | 16 | - | CASSSYSGTTIYGYTF | TGTGCCAGCAGCTCCTACTCCGGGACAACCATCTATGGCTACACCTTC
TRBD2 | TRBJ2-2 | TRBV4-1 | 15 | - | CASSHPMGGTGELFF | TGCGCCAGCAGCCATCCCATGGGGGGGACCGGGGAGCTGTTTTTT
- | TRBJ2-1 | TRBV18 | 17 | - | CASSPPGGGGAYNEQFF | TGTGCCAGCTCACCACCGGGTGGCGGGGGCGCCTACAATGAGCAGTTCTTC
- | TRBJ2-3 | TRBV19 | 15 | - | CASSIGGALGDTQYF | TGTGCCAGTAGTATAGGCGGGGCCCTCGGAGATACGCAGTATTTT
TRBD1 | TRBJ1-1 | TRBV3-1/TRBV3-2 | 14 | - | CASRSGGVDTEAFF | TGTGCCAGCAGGTCAGGGGGCGTAGACACTGAAGCTTTCTTT
- | TRBJ2-7 | TRBV18 | 14 | - | CASSPGAVSYEQYF | TGTGCCAGCTCACCAGGGGCGGTTTCCTACGAGCAGTACTTC
- | TRBJ1-6 | TRBV7-9 | 14 | - | CASSLSGDYSPLHF | TGTGCCAGCAGCTTATCAGGGGATTACTCACCCCTCCACTTT
- | TRBJ2-1 | TRBV4-1 | 19 | - | CASSQVDTQVSRGYNEQFF | TGCGCCAGCAGCCAAGTTGACACCCAGGTCAGTCGTGGGTACAATGAGCAGTTCTTC
- | TRBJ1-2 | TRBV28 | 14 | - | CASNETPGFYGYTF | TGTGCCAGCAACGAAACCCCAGGGTTCTATGGCTACACCTTC
TRBD1 | TRBJ1-3 | TRBV10-3 | 14 | once | CAIRLTGSGNTIYF | TGTGCCATCAGATTGACAGGGTCCGGAAACACCATATATTTT
- | TRBJ1-5 | TRBV2 | 16 | - | CASSETGFYSNQPQHF | TGTGCCAGCAGCGAGACAGGATTCTATAGCAATCAGCCCCAGCATTTT
TRBD1 | TRBJ1-6 | TRBV11-3 | 15 | - | CASSAAGTGLSPLHF | TGTGCCAGCAGCGCCGCCGGGACAGGGCTTTCACCCCTCCACTTT
- | TRBJ1-2 | TRBV28 | 14 | - | CASSLAGPYYGYTF | TGTGCCAGCAGTCTTGCGGGACCCTACTATGGCTACACCTTC
- | TRBJ2-3 | TRBV11-3 | 16 | - | CASSLVGSWGTDTQYF | TGTGCCAGCAGCTTAGTCGGGAGCTGGGGCACAGATACGCAGTATTTT
TRBD1 | TRBJ1-5 | TRBV6-5 | 14 | - | CASSQGQARRPQHF | TGTGCCAGCAGTCAGGGACAGGCCAGGCGGCCCCAGCATTTT
TRBD1 | TRBJ2-5 | TRBV25-1 | 14 | - | CASSERGQGKTQYF | TGTGCCAGCAGTGAAAGGGGACAGGGAAAGACCCAGTACTTC
TRBD1 | TRBJ1-2 | TRBV6-4 | 15 | - | CASSDRRTGPSGYTF | TGTGCCAGCAGTGACAGAAGGACAGGGCCAAGCGGCTACACCTTC
- | TRBJ1-4 | TRBV5-1 | 14 | - | CASSFGVRNEKLFF | TGCGCCAGCAGCTTCGGAGTCCGTAATGAAAAACTGTTTTTT
- | TRBJ2-2 | TRBV19 | 14 | - | CASSRRGDTGELFF | TGTGCCAGTAGCCGCAGGGGTGACACCGGGGAGCTGTTTTTT
TRBD2 | TRBJ2-6 | TRBV7-3 | 14 | - | CASSLWGGRDVLTF | TGTGCCAGCAGCTTATGGGGGGGACGGGACGTCCTGACTTTC
TRBD1 | TRBJ2-1 | TRBV11-3 | 15 | - | CASSSPGQGVNEQFF | TGTGCCAGCAGCTCCCCCGGACAGGGAGTCAATGAGCAGTTCTTC
- | TRBJ1-5 | TRBV30 | 14 | once | CAWSRDGSGQPQHF | TGTGCCTGGAGCCGTGACGGGTCAGGGCAGCCCCAGCATTTT
- | TRBJ1-3 | TRBV3-1/TRBV3-2 | 14 | - | CASSLTASGNTIYF | TGTGCCAGCAGCCTGACAGCCTCTGGAAACACCATATATTTT
- | TRBJ1-5 | TRBV24-1 | 16 | - | CATSEGGTGRNQPQHF | TGTGCCACCAGTGAGGGAGGGACGGGGAGAAATCAGCCCCAGCATTTT
TRBD1 | TRBJ1-5 | TRBV24-1 | 16 | - | CATSADRGSGGQPQHF | TGTGCCACCAGCGCGGACAGGGGGTCCGGGGGCCAGCCCCAGCATTTT
- | TRBJ2-6 | TRBV4-2 | 17 | - | CASSGSGVISGANVLTF | TGTGCCAGCAGCGGCTCAGGGGTAATCTCTGGGGCCAACGTCCTGACTTTC
- | TRBJ2-3 | TRBV6-4 | 16 | - | CASSDSPGGSTDTQYF | TGTGCCAGCAGTGACTCCCCCGGGGGTAGCACAGATACGCAGTATTTT
- | TRBJ1-1 | TRBV30 | 13 | - | CAWSVNRDTEAFF | TGTGCCTGGAGTGTTAACAGGGACACTGAAGCTTTCTTT
- | TRBJ1-1 | TRBV7-3 | 13 | - | CASSPYLNTEAFF | TGTGCCAGCAGCCCTTACTTGAACACTGAAGCTTTCTTT
TRBD2 | TRBJ2-7 | TRBV6-5 | 14 | - | CASSRTSGAYEQYF | TGTGCCAGCAGCCGGACTAGCGGGGCCTACGAGCAGTACTTC
TRBD1 | TRBJ2-2 | TRBV30 | 13 | - | CAWAGGLGGELFF | TGTGCCTGGGCAGGGGGTCTGGGCGGGGAGCTGTTTTTT
TRBD1 | TRBJ1-6 | TRBV30 | 14 | - | CAWVGGLSHSPLHF | TGTGCCTGGGTAGGGGGCTTAAGCCATTCACCCCTCCACTTT
- | TRBJ2-1 | TRBV28 | 14 | - | CASSPPGGNNEQFF | TGTGCCAGCAGTCCCCCCGGGGGAAACAATGAGCAGTTCTTC
- | TRBJ1-5 | TRBV6-5 | 13 | - | CSIRGAQYQPQHF | TGTTCTATTCGGGGGGCACAGTATCAGCCCCAGCATTTT
TRBD2 | TRBJ2-1 | TRBV9 | 14 | - | CASSGTSGHNEQFF | TGTGCCAGCAGCGGAACTAGCGGACACAATGAGCAGTTCTTC
TRBD2 | TRBJ2-3 | TRBV6-2/TRBV6-3 | 15 | - | CASSSTSGRTDTQYF | TGTGCCAGCAGTTCGACTAGCGGGAGAACAGATACGCAGTATTTT
TRBD1 | TRBJ1-3 | TRBV9 | 18 | once | CASSAYYGDRGSGNTIYF | TGTGCCAGCAGCGCCTACTATGGGGACAGGGGCTCTGGAAACACCATATATTTT